Listed below are T cell receptor beta chains from one sample, sequenced in a study of spatial heterogeneity in lung cancer. Each CDR3 protein gets one entry after TCRdb re-called the 5' RACE reads with MiXCR. The table has under 80,000 distinct CDR3 sequences, about 5.9% seen once. This specimen consisted of PBMCs, obtained at surgery. The receptor set was obtained from a female donor with early-stage non-small cell lung cancer. CDR3s include the opening cysteine and the closing phenylalanine or tryptophan. D genes are given only for firm matches. Expanded clones are given a class, and other clones once, few, many or no size at all.

clone size	D gene	V gene	J gene	CDR3 protein	CDR3 DNA
medium-sized	NA	TRBV7-2	TRBJ1-5	CASSLTVYSNQPQHF	TGTGCCAGCAGCTTGACGGTCTATAGCAATCAGCCCCAGCATTTT
few	TRBD1	TRBV28	TRBJ1-5	CASRLRQGQGQPQHF	TGTGCCAGCAGATTACGACAGGGACAAGGACAGCCCCAGCATTTT
many	NA	TRBV12-3/TRBV12-4	TRBJ2-5	CASRRVGETQYF	TGTGCCAGCAGAAGGGTCGGTGAGACCCAGTACTTC
many	TRBD1	TRBV6-5	TRBJ1-2	CASLNRGDYGYTF	TGTGCCAGCCTTAACAGGGGGGACTATGGCTACACCTTC
few	NA	TRBV18	TRBJ1-5	CASSSKGSNQPQHF	TGTGCCAGCTCCTCTAAAGGGAGCAATCAGCCCCAGCATTTT
many	TRBD1	TRBV18	TRBJ1-1	CASSPSNRGGTEAFF	TGTGCCAGCTCACCCTCCAACAGGGGAGGCACTGAAGCTTTCTTT
many	NA	TRBV20-1	TRBJ1-4	CSASVQGGEKLFF	TGCAGTGCTAGTGTCCAGGGAGGTGAAAAACTGTTTTTT
few	TRBD2	TRBV7-8	TRBJ2-1	CASSLGTSEVHEQFF	TGTGCCAGCAGCCTAGGGACTAGCGAGGTCCATGAGCAGTTCTTC
many	TRBD1	TRBV5-1	TRBJ2-5	CASSWQGARETQYF	TGCGCCAGCAGCTGGCAGGGGGCGCGGGAGACCCAGTACTTC
few	NA	TRBV5-1	TRBJ2-3	CASTLGESTSTDTQYF	TGCGCCAGCACCCTGGGGGAGTCTACTAGCACAGATACGCAGTATTTT
few	NA	TRBV5-1	TRBJ2-3	CASSGAVSTDTQYF	TGCGCCAGCAGCGGTGCGGTTAGCACAGATACGCAGTATTTT
many	TRBD1	TRBV20-1	TRBJ1-5	CSARGTGNSNQPQHF	TGCAGTGCTAGGGGGACAGGTAATAGCAATCAGCCCCAGCATTTT
many	TRBD1	TRBV24-1	TRBJ2-2	CATTPRRQGSWTGELFF	TGTGCCACCACTCCCCGCCGACAGGGAAGTTGGACCGGGGAGCTGTTTTTT
few	TRBD1	TRBV19	TRBJ1-1	CASSRDRGLNTEAFF	TGTGCCAGCTCCCGGGACAGGGGGTTGAACACTGAAGCTTTCTTT
NA	TRBD2	TRBV3-1	TRBJ2-1	CASSPRAPGLAGSNEQFF	TGTGCCAGCAGCCCCCGAGCTCCCGGACTAGCGGGGAGCAATGAGCAGTTCTTC
many	NA	TRBV5-5	TRBJ2-5	CASSLNLVTGKIRQYF	TGTGCCAGCAGCCTGAACCTAGTGACAGGAAAAATTCGTCAGTACTTC
NA	NA	TRBV6-5	TRBJ1-2	CASSYSAGVYGYTF	TGTGCCAGCAGTTACTCAGCCGGGGTCTATGGCTACACCTTC
many	NA	TRBV20-1	TRBJ2-3	CSARGPGLAGDTQYF	TGCAGTGCTAGAGGCCCGGGTCTGGCGGGAGATACGCAGTATTTT
few	NA	TRBV6-2/TRBV6-3	TRBJ1-4	CASMEGVGEKLFF	TGTGCCAGCATGGAGGGGGTTGGAGAAAAACTGTTTTTT
NA	NA	TRBV4-1	TRBJ1-4	CASSRHYPTNEKLFF	TGCGCCAGCAGCCGACATTACCCAACTAATGAAAAACTGTTTTTT
NA	TRBD1	TRBV2	TRBJ1-1	CASTRGPDTEAFF	TGTGCCAGCACCAGGGGGCCCGACACTGAAGCTTTCTTT
many	NA	TRBV13	TRBJ2-7	CASSFGSLGAYEQYF	TGTGCCAGCAGCTTCGGGAGCTTGGGTGCCTACGAGCAGTACTTC
many	NA	TRBV6-5	TRBJ2-3	CASRRRHSTDTQYF	TGTGCCAGCAGGAGAAGGCACAGCACAGATACGCAGTATTTT
many	TRBD1	TRBV4-1	TRBJ2-1	CASSLRQGVNEQFF	TGCGCCAGCAGCTTACGACAGGGGGTCAATGAGCAGTTCTTC